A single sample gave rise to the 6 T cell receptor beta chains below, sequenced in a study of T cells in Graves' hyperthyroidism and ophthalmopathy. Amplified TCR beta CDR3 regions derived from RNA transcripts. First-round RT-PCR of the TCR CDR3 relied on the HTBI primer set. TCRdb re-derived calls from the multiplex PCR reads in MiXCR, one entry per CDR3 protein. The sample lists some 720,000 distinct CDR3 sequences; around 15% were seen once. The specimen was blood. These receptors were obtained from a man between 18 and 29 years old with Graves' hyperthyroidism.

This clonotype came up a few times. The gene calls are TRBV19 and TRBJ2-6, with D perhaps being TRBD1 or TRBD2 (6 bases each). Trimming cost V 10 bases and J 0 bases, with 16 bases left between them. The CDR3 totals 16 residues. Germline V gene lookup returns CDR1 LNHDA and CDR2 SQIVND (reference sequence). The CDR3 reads CATEGGPISGANVLTF. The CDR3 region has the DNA TGTGCCACTGAGGGGGGTCCTATCTCTGGGGCCAACGTCCTGACTTTC.

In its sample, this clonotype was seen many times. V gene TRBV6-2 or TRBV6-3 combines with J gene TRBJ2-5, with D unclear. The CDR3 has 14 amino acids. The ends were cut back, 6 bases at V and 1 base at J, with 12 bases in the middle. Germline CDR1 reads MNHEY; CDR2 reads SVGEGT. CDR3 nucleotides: TGTGCCAGCAGGAAGGGTCAGATCCAAGAGACCCAGTACTTC. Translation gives CASRKGQIQETQYF.

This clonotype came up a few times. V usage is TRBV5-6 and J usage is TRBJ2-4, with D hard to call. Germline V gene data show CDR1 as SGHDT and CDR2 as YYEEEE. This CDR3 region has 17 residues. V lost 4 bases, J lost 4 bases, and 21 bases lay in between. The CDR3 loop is CASSGRVPGPTKNIQYF. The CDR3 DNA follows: TGTGCCAGCAGCGGTAGGGTTCCGGGCCCGACAAAAAACATTCAGTACTTC.

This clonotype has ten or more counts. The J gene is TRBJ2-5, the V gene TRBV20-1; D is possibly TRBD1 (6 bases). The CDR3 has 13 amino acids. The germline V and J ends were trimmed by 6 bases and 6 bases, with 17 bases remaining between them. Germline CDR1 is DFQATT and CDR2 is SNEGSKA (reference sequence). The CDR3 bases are TGCAGTGCCATAACAGGGATGGCAAAGACCCAGTACTTC. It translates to CSAITGMAKTQYF.

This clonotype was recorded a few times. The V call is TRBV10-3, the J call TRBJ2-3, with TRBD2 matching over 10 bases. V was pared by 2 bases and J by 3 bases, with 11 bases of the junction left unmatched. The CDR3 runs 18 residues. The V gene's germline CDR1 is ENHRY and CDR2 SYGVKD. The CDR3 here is CAISEGLAGATPTDTQYF. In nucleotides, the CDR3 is TGTGCCATCAGTGAGGGGCTAGCGGGAGCCACCCCAACAGATACGCAGTATTTT.

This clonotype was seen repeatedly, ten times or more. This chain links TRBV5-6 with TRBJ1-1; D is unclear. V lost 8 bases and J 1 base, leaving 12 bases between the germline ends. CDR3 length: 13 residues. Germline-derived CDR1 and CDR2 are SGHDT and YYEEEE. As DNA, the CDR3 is TGTGCCAGTCACAAACGGGGGAACACTGAAGCTTTCTTT. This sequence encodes CASHKRGNTEAFF.